This paragraph covers one T cell receptor beta chain sequence. The data are from a study of shared clonotypes between healthy human individuals. With 2 bases clipped from V and 8 bases from J, the junction kept 8 bases outside the gene matches. Germline V CDR1 and CDR2: KGHSH, LQKENI. This CDR3 spans 17 amino acids. The method was immunoSEQ multiplex PCR; TCRdb's version includes in-frame clones alone and lacks a portion of them. The profile covers over a million clones, with just under 99% appearing a single time and under 0.45% taken by the ten largest. V usage is TRBV18 and J usage is TRBJ2-1, with 14 nucleotides matching TRBD2. Sequencing was done on a sample of naive CD4+ T cells sorted from blood. Subset meaning: CD45RA+ positively selected. This clonotype was sampled from a man aged 30 to 45 in good health. CDR3 residues: CASSPSLGTSGRYEQFF. For the CDR3, the DNA is TGTGCCAGCTCACCAAGTCTCGGGACTAGCGGGAGATATGAGCAGTTCTTC.